A selection of T cell receptor beta chains follows, all from one sample in a study of blood T cell repertoires in COVID-19. The data were produced by immunoSEQ multiplex PCR, yet TCRdb's version contains in-frame clones alone and is incomplete. Of roughly 290,000 clones listed, just under 85% are singletons. Sequencing was done on a sample of peripheral blood. These receptors were obtained from a woman between 50 and 59 years old with active or convalescent COVID-19. Both conserved end residues are trimmed from each CDR3.

j_gene: TRBJ2-6; v_gene: TRBV5-8; CDR3aa: ASTPGLAGRPGANVLT
j_gene: TRBJ2-1; v_gene: TRBV5-4; CDR3aa: ASSSRTSGYNEQF
j_gene: TRBJ2-7; v_gene: TRBV12-5; CDR3aa: ASGPTGGTSWGSYEQY
j_gene: TRBJ2-3; v_gene: TRBV5-1; CDR3aa: ASSSRVEDTQY
j_gene: TRBJ2-3; v_gene: TRBV7-3; CDR3aa: ASSSQDTVQY
j_gene: TRBJ1-6; v_gene: TRBV27; CDR3aa: ASSLRGDRASYNSPLH
j_gene: TRBJ2-1; v_gene: TRBV4-2; CDR3aa: ASSQVAGLNEQF
j_gene: TRBJ1-1; v_gene: TRBV28; CDR3aa: ASIQGGATTEAF
j_gene: TRBJ2-7; v_gene: TRBV5-1; CDR3aa: ASSPDDRIGEQY
j_gene: TRBJ1-5; v_gene: TRBV5-1; CDR3aa: ASSPEGQLNQPQH
j_gene: TRBJ2-1; v_gene: TRBV6-5; CDR3aa: ASSRGLAYNEQF
j_gene: TRBJ1-1; v_gene: TRBV9; CDR3aa: ASSQETGPGTEAF
j_gene: TRBJ2-7; v_gene: TRBV14; CDR3aa: ASSQVLPGGRRGYEQY
j_gene: TRBJ1-1; v_gene: TRBV21-1; CDR3aa: ASSKDWTGGSTEAF
j_gene: TRBJ1-6; v_gene: TRBV28; CDR3aa: ASSLGDRYNSPLH
j_gene: TRBJ2-2; v_gene: TRBV19; CDR3aa: ASSIHRVNTGELF
j_gene: TRBJ2-2; v_gene: TRBV28; CDR3aa: ASSPWGDRGTGELF
j_gene: TRBJ1-3; v_gene: TRBV5-1; CDR3aa: ASSLTMNRGGNTIY
j_gene: TRBJ2-1; v_gene: TRBV7-2; CDR3aa: ASSAPQGIASYNEQF
j_gene: TRBJ2-1; v_gene: TRBV5-1; CDR3aa: ASSPGLAGNNEQF
j_gene: TRBJ2-1; v_gene: TRBV28; CDR3aa: ASSTTGGSTSGVSQGF
j_gene: TRBJ1-5; v_gene: TRBV6-6; CDR3aa: ASRGGQGNQPQH
j_gene: TRBJ1-6; v_gene: TRBV6-5; CDR3aa: ASSYGQGNSPLH
j_gene: TRBJ2-7; v_gene: TRBV19; CDR3aa: ASSMTFGRYEQY
j_gene: TRBJ2-2; v_gene: TRBV5-4; CDR3aa: ASSRRASGFSVTGELF
j_gene: TRBJ2-6; v_gene: TRBV23-1; CDR3aa: ASRRDRELEAGANVLT
j_gene: TRBJ2-2; v_gene: TRBV9; CDR3aa: ASSARTSGSTGELF
j_gene: TRBJ1-5; v_gene: TRBV6-6; CDR3aa: ASSYRDRGLPQH
j_gene: TRBJ1-4; v_gene: TRBV7-8; CDR3aa: ASSSWDRENEKLF
j_gene: TRBJ2-7; v_gene: TRBV7-2; CDR3aa: ASSSPRGEQY
j_gene: TRBJ2-7; v_gene: TRBV6-2/TRBV6-3; CDR3aa: ASSSPQLRDESYEQY
j_gene: TRBJ2-3; v_gene: TRBV30; CDR3aa: AWSVASGLTDTQY
j_gene: TRBJ2-1; v_gene: TRBV19; CDR3aa: ASSMGPNEQF
j_gene: TRBJ1-1; v_gene: TRBV7-9; CDR3aa: ASSPMTGKVGNTEAF
j_gene: TRBJ2-7; v_gene: TRBV29-1; CDR3aa: SVAGLAGISYEQY
j_gene: TRBJ2-6; v_gene: TRBV28; CDR3aa: ASSSGGSTGANVLT
j_gene: TRBJ2-3; v_gene: TRBV5-1; CDR3aa: ASREGLAGSGDTQY
j_gene: TRBJ1-5; v_gene: TRBV9; CDR3aa: ASSDGPGRDNQPQH
j_gene: TRBJ1-1; v_gene: TRBV5-1; CDR3aa: ASNGGERTEAF
j_gene: TRBJ2-1; v_gene: TRBV29-1; CDR3aa: SVGTSGSHEQF
j_gene: TRBJ1-4; v_gene: TRBV2; CDR3aa: ASRETGAHNEKLF
j_gene: TRBJ1-1; v_gene: TRBV20-1; CDR3aa: SASNFQGNTEAF
j_gene: TRBJ1-2; v_gene: TRBV28; CDR3aa: ASREGPRRYT
j_gene: TRBJ1-5; v_gene: TRBV7-8; CDR3aa: ASSLDRLVNQPQH
j_gene: TRBJ2-1; v_gene: TRBV11-2; CDR3aa: ASSLGGFLDEGNEQF
j_gene: TRBJ2-1; v_gene: TRBV5-1; CDR3aa: ASSPTVFGQNNEQF
j_gene: TRBJ2-5; v_gene: TRBV6-1; CDR3aa: ASSDNLAGGETQY
j_gene: TRBJ1-6; v_gene: TRBV7-9; CDR3aa: ASSLSTGQGAPLH
j_gene: TRBJ2-1; v_gene: TRBV4-1; CDR3aa: ASSRDRGLGEQF
j_gene: TRBJ2-7; v_gene: TRBV18; CDR3aa: ASSPPHGSSGDSYEQY
j_gene: TRBJ2-3; v_gene: TRBV7-6; CDR3aa: ASSSELAGVGDTQY
j_gene: TRBJ2-1; v_gene: TRBV7-8; CDR3aa: ASSLARTSGGEQF
j_gene: TRBJ1-4; v_gene: TRBV7-9; CDR3aa: ASSFGGHIATNEKLF
j_gene: TRBJ2-7; v_gene: TRBV3-1/TRBV3-2; CDR3aa: ASSQTLSGVLEQY
j_gene: TRBJ1-3; v_gene: TRBV5-5; CDR3aa: ASRRDSLLSGNTIY
j_gene: TRBJ1-6; v_gene: TRBV7-9; CDR3aa: ASSPPLGRDSPLH
j_gene: TRBJ1-6; v_gene: TRBV25-1; CDR3aa: ASSRTGNNSPLH
j_gene: TRBJ1-6; v_gene: TRBV5-5; CDR3aa: ASSLARGPYNSPLH
j_gene: TRBJ2-3; v_gene: TRBV7-3; CDR3aa: ASSLSSVNTQY
j_gene: TRBJ1-2; v_gene: TRBV3-1/TRBV3-2; CDR3aa: ASSLYTGDGYT